This TCR beta chain came from a study of T cell responses to AZD1222 COVID-19 vaccine. Study observations and caveats: In all cases, repertoires were sampled only after the peak T cell response.

Generated by immunoSEQ multiplex PCR, the TCRdb table keeps only in-frame clones and is missing some. The sample yields 200,000 to 250,000 clones, roughly 91% seen once. Of note for this clone: Its antigen is not identified.

The germline CDR1 and CDR2 sequences are LNHDA and SQIVND (reference sequence). V shed 6 bases and J 3 bases; nucleotides not matched to a gene: 6. There are 14 residues in the CDR3. The TCR comes from an adult in good health. The sample was peripheral blood, taken on day 0 of MenACWY control vaccination. V is TRBV19 and J is TRBJ1-1; 8 positions match TRBD1. The CDR3 is CASSLQGVYTEAFF. CDR3 nucleotides: TGTGCCAGTAGCTTACAGGGGGTCTACACTGAAGCTTTCTTT.